The T cell receptor beta chain described here comes from a study of blood T cell repertoires in COVID-19. Study details: Collection of acute and convalescent COVID-19 samples took place in the United States, Italy and Spain.

Recruited during active infection, patients (from Seattle) were subsequently followed longitudinally. Authors' analysis steps: The assay estimated nucleated cells by amplifying reference gene primers. Profiled with immunoSEQ multiplex PCR; TCRdb holds only in-frame clones, not every one. V, J and clone size reflect that table, while D and trimming were determined from the DNA. This sample has about 120,000 clones, with 85% to 90% found just once. The sequencing sample was made of peripheral blood. The TCR comes from a man aged 55 to 70 with COVID-19, enrolled during active disease.

The CDR3 nucleotides are TGTGCCAGCAGTCTAGCGGCAACTGCTGGGGCCAACGTCCTGACTTTC. Its translation is CASSLAATAGANVLTF. The chain has TRBV7-9 and TRBJ2-6; 7 bases match TRBD2. From germline, CDR1 is SEHNR and CDR2 FQNEAQ (reference sequence). After removal of 6 bases from V and 2 bases from J, the junction contained 7 bases not matched to a gene. The length of the CDR3 is 16 residues.